The 12 T cell receptor beta chains presented below share a single source sample, sequenced in a study of T cell responses to AZD1222 COVID-19 vaccine. Clones were sequenced by immunoSEQ multiplex PCR, and TCRdb holds only the in-frame ones, with some missing. In the table there are some 120,000 clones, 70% to 90% of which are singletons. The sequenced sample was peripheral blood, obtained on day 0 of MenACWY control vaccination. The receptors were sampled from an adult in good health.

The chain recombines TRBV9 with TRBJ2-1, with TRBD2 identical over 8 bases. The CDR3 sequence is 14 residues long. Trimming at V came to 7 bases and at J to 10 bases, leaving 13 bases not matched to a gene. Per the germline V gene, CDR1 is SGDLS and CDR2 is YYNGEE. CDR3 nucleotides: TGTGCCAGCGGAAAGCACGGGGGGGCTCGGGAGCAGTTCTTC. Translating it yields CASGKHGGAREQFF.

The rearrangement links TRBV6-5 to TRBJ1-2; TRBD1 is a possible D gene (5 bases). The V gene lost 6 bases and the J gene lost 4 bases, with 12 bases spanning the gap. The CDR3 is 13 amino acids. The germline gives CDR1 MNHEY, CDR2 SVGAGI. CDR3 amino acids: CASRWGPSYGYTF. As DNA, the CDR3 is TGTGCCAGCAGATGGGGACCGAGCTATGGCTACACCTTC.

The rearrangement uses TRBV15 and TRBJ2-3, with 8 positions matching TRBD2. The CDR3 is 18 residues long. Germline CDR1 reads LNHNV; CDR2 reads YYDKDF (reference sequence). V trimming: 0 bases; J trimming: 2 bases; junction bases outside the gene matches: 10. CDR3 loop: CATSRETPSGRITDTQYF. The CDR3 DNA is TGTGCCACCAGCAGAGAGACCCCTAGCGGGCGAATCACAGATACGCAGTATTTT.

The table lists this clone with a few counts. This chain connects TRBV6-5 to TRBJ1-2; 7 bases agree with TRBD1. J was trimmed by 2 bases and V by 3 bases; bases with no gene match: 3. The CDR3 is made up of 14 amino acids. The V gene's germline CDR1 is MNHEY and CDR2 SVGAGI. This CDR3 reads CASSYGDSNYGYTF. In DNA form, the CDR3 reads TGTGCCAGCAGTTATGGGGACAGCAACTATGGCTACACCTTC.

V is TRBV18 and J is TRBJ2-7; 11 bases align to TRBD2. CDR3 length: 15 amino acids. V trimming: 3 bases; J trimming: 2 bases; junction bases outside the gene matches: 3. CDR1 KGHSH and CDR2 LQKENI come from the germline V gene. The CDR3 DNA follows: TGTGCCAGCTCACCTACTAGCGGGGGCCCCTACGAGCAGTACTTC. It yields the protein CASSPTSGGPYEQYF.

This chain connects TRBV6-5 to TRBJ2-7, with D possibly called TRBD1 or TRBD2 (5 bases each). The CDR3 spans 16 residues. The germline V and J ends were trimmed by 0 bases and 1 base, with 13 bases remaining between them. Germline values: CDR1 MNHEY, CDR2 SVGAGI. The CDR3 sequence is CASSYSGTASSYEQYF. The CDR3 region has the DNA TGTGCCAGCAGTTACTCTGGGACCGCATCATCCTACGAGCAGTACTTC.

This chain uses TRBV2 with TRBJ1-5; perhaps TRBD1 as D (6 bases). The germline V gene has CDR1 SNHLY and CDR2 FYNNEI. The CDR3 has 14 residues. Trimming cost V 7 bases and J 2 bases, with 12 bases left between them. The CDR3 loop is CASTEGDGNQPQHF. The CDR3 nucleotides are TGTGCCAGCACCGAGGGGGATGGCAATCAGCCCCAGCATTTT.

The gene calls are TRBV19 and TRBJ2-5, with 12 positions matching TRBD1. CDR1 LNHDA and CDR2 SQIVND come from the germline V gene (reference sequence). V lost 7 bases to trimming and J lost 5 bases; unmatched junction nucleotides: 14. The CDR3 loop spans 17 amino acids. CDR3 DNA: TGTGCCAGTATCTCGACCGGGACAGGGGGCGTTCAGGAGACCCAGTACTTC. Amino acid sequence: CASISTGTGGVQETQYF.

This clone was recorded a few times. The chain links TRBV10-3 to TRBJ2-1, with 10 bases matching TRBD2. Trimming took 0 bases from V and 6 from J; bases not matched to a gene: 5. This CDR3 has 16 residues. The germline V gene encodes CDR1 ENHRY and CDR2 SYGVKD. The CDR3 DNA follows: TGTGCCATCAGTGAGTCAAGCGGGGGGGCGGCCAATGAGCAGTTCTTC. Residues: CAISESSGGAANEQFF.

As concerns this clone: Additional DNA sequences in this sample encode the identical CDR3. This sequence joins TRBV19 and TRBJ1-5; D gene ambiguous. V dropped 1 base and J dropped 1 base, with 5 bases sitting between them. CDR1 and CDR2 (germline): LNHDA, SQIVND (reference sequence). The length of the CDR3 is 14 residues. CDR3 sequence reads: CASSIGRSNQPQHF. The CDR3 bases are TGTGCCAGTAGTATAGGGCGAAGCAATCAGCCCCAGCATTTT.

V and J are TRBV5-4 and TRBJ2-5; D not certain. Germline-derived CDR1 and CDR2 are SGHNT and YYREEE (reference sequence). This CDR3 spans 13 amino acids. V shed 5 bases and J shed 2 bases, with 10 bases lying between them. The chain's CDR3 is CASRNVRQETQYF. The CDR3 DNA reads TGTGCCAGCAGGAACGTCAGGCAAGAGACCCAGTACTTC.

The chain carries TRBV11-2 and TRBJ1-1; D possibly corresponds to TRBD1 (6 bases). Germline CDR1 is SGHAT and CDR2 is FQNNGV. CDR3 length: 15 amino acids. Trimming left V 5 bases short and J 4 bases short, with 17 bases between. DNA for the CDR3: TGTGCCAGCAGCATCCCGTACGGACAGACCACTGAAGCTTTCTTT. This sequence encodes CASSIPYGQTTEAFF. Together with reference TRBV11-2 and TRBJ1-1, the CDR3 gives the full variable domain: EAGVAQSPRYKIIEKRQSVAFWCNPISGHATLYWYQQILGQGPKLLIQFQNNGVVDDSQLPKDRFSAERLKGVDSTLKIQPAKLEDSAVYLCASSIPYGQTTEAFFGQGTRLTVV.